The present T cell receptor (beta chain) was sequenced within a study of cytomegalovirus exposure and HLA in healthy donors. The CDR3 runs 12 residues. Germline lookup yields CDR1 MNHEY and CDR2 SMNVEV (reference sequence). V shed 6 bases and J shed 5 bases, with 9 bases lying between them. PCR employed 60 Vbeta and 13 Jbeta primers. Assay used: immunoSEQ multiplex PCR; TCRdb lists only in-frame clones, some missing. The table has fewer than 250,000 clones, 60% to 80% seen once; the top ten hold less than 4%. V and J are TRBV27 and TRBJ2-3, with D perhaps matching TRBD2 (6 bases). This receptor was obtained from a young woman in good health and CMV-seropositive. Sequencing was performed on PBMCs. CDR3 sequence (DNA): TGTGCCAGCAGCGGGGGTAGAGATACGCAGTATTTT. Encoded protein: CASSGGRDTQYF.